A single sample is the source of the 25 T cell receptor beta chains below, sequenced in a study of early T cells in non-severe SARS-CoV-2 infection. MiXCR, run by TCRdb on the 5' RACE reads, gives a single entry per CDR3 protein. The sample carries tens of thousands of distinct CDR3 sequences, more than 13% recorded once. Material: whole blood. The receptors stem from an adult who was a healthcare worker with PCR-confirmed SARS-CoV-2 infection or an uninfected control (not recorded which).

The genes are TRBV9 and TRBJ2-1, with D perhaps matching TRBD2 (6 bases). Trimming took off 0 bases at V and 1 base at J, with 14 bases between the two ends. Germline V gene lookup returns CDR1 SGDLS and CDR2 YYNGEE. CDR3 length: 17 residues. CDR3 in amino acids: CASSVVPGDASYNEQFF. DNA for the CDR3: TGTGCCAGCAGCGTAGTTCCGGGGGACGCATCCTACAATGAGCAGTTCTTC.

This clonotype showed up just a few times. The rearrangement uses TRBV2 and TRBJ2-3, with 11 bases identical to TRBD2. This CDR3 comprises 16 residues. The germline gives CDR1 SNHLY, CDR2 FYNNEI. The junction had 6 bases not matched to a gene; V was cut back by 5 bases and J by 2 bases. CDR3 sequence (DNA): TGTGCCAGCAGTAGAGATAGCGGGGGGGCCACAGATACGCAGTATTTT. Protein product: CASSRDSGGATDTQYF.

This clonotype was counted between two and nine times. The chain links TRBV7-2 to TRBJ2-7, with D perhaps assigned TRBD1 or TRBD2 (5 bases each). The CDR3 length is 14 residues. V gave up 5 bases and J gave up 3 bases, with 14 bases separating them. Germline V gene lookup returns CDR1 SGHTA and CDR2 FQGNSA. The CDR3 protein is CASSGGRALYEQYF. The CDR3 region has the DNA TGTGCCAGCAGCGGGGGAAGGGCTCTCTACGAGCAGTACTTC.

In DNA, the CDR3 is TGTGCCAGCAGCCTATCACGAGATACGCAGTATTTT. As protein: CASSLSRDTQYF. The V gene is TRBV11-3, the J gene TRBJ2-3; D not certain. Trimming shortened V by 5 bases and J by 5 bases, and 8 bases separated the two germline ends. Per germline, CDR1 SGHNT and CDR2 YENEEA. This CDR3 contains 12 residues.

A few counts support this clonotype. The genes are TRBV7-6 and TRBJ1-5; D call uncertain. The V and J ends lost 4 bases and 4 bases respectively, with 11 bases between them. Germline values: CDR1 SGHVS, CDR2 FNYEAQ. The CDR3 length is 14 residues. In DNA, the CDR3 is TGTGCCAGCAGCTCAGGACTGCTGAATCAGCCCCAGCATTTT. Its protein product is CASSSGLLNQPQHF. Variable domain in full (rest from reference TRBV7-6 and TRBJ1-5): GAGVSQSPRYKVTKRGQDVALRCDPISGHVSLYWYRQALGQGPEFLTYFNYEAQQDKSGLPNDRFSAERPEGSISTLTIQRTEQRDSAMYRCASSSGLLNQPQHFGDGTRLSIL.

This clonotype showed up many times. The CDR3 DNA is TGTGCCAGCAGCTTAGGTTTCGACAGATCCACAGATACGCAGTATTTT. Amino acids: CASSLGFDRSTDTQYF. The J gene is TRBJ2-3, the V gene TRBV7-8; the D gene is possibly TRBD1 (5 bases). The V end was cut by 1 base, the J end by 2 bases, with 13 bases between. This CDR3 has 16 residues. CDR1 is SGHVS, CDR2 FQNEAQ, per germline.

The chain recombines TRBV28 with TRBJ2-2; D is unclear. Trimming removed 6 bases at V and 6 bases at J, with 14 bases between. This CDR3 has 14 amino acids. Germline V CDR1 and CDR2: MDHEN, SYDVKM. This chain's CDR3 is CASSSLLPPGELFF. CDR3 sequence (DNA): TGTGCCAGCAGCTCCCTACTTCCCCCCGGGGAGCTGTTTTTT.

This rearrangement joins TRBV30 to TRBJ2-1; a weak D match, TRBD2 (5 bases). This CDR3 has 14 amino acids. Germline lookup yields CDR1 GTSNPN and CDR2 SVGIG (reference sequence). Trimming left V 7 bases short and J 4 bases short, with 17 bases between. The CDR3 is CASNVGRRYNEQFF. For the CDR3, the DNA is TGTGCCTCGAACGTGGGTCGGAGGTACAATGAGCAGTTCTTC.

The chain is built from TRBV6-6 and TRBJ2-7; D may match TRBD1 or TRBD2 (5 bases each). The V gene's germline CDR1 is MNHNY and CDR2 SVGAGI (reference sequence). V lost 4 bases, J lost 4 bases, and 14 bases lay in between. This CDR3 comprises 14 residues. CDR3 sequence (DNA): TGTGCCAGCAGTTCAGAGGGGCGATCTTACGAGCAGTACTTC. Translation gives CASSSEGRSYEQYF.

This clonotype was counted many times. The genes are TRBV2 and TRBJ2-7; perhaps D is TRBD1 or TRBD2 (6 bases each). The CDR3 runs to 14 residues. CDR1 and CDR2 (germline): SNHLY, FYNNEI. The CDR3 spells CATRRGWISYEQYF. The CDR3 DNA is TGTGCAACAAGGAGGGGGTGGATCTCCTACGAGCAGTACTTC.

This chain connects TRBV11-1 to TRBJ2-5; D is undetermined. Germline V CDR1 and CDR2: SGHAT, FQDESV (reference sequence). The CDR3 is made up of 11 amino acids. Trimming removed 5 bases at V and 3 bases at J, with 4 bases between. CDR3 region: CASSAEETQYF. The CDR3 region has the DNA TGTGCCAGCAGCGCCGAAGAGACCCAGTACTTC.

The CDR3 DNA follows: TGTGCCAGCAGTGGAAACCTTGCTGCTTTCTTT. Protein: CASSGNLAAFF. The chain carries TRBV25-1 and TRBJ1-1; D gene unclear. Germline loops: CDR1 MGHDK, CDR2 SYGVNS. Trimming cost V 4 bases and J 11 bases, with 11 bases left between them. The CDR3 loop spans 11 amino acids.

Notes on this clonotype: At one of its ends the junction is not consistent with the germline gene, which may arise from a read error. The rearrangement uses TRBV11-1 and TRBJ2-4, with D unresolved. Germline CDR1 reads SGHAT; CDR2 reads FQDESV (reference sequence). This CDR3 region has 13 residues. The CDR3, as DNA: TGTGCCGGCAGCTCAAGTACGCAAAACATTCAGTACTTC. Translated, it gives CAGSSSTQNIQYF.

The chain recombines TRBV28 with TRBJ2-2, with 7 nucleotides matching TRBD1. Germline CDR1 and CDR2: MDHEN and SYDVKM. The CDR3 runs 14 residues. The V gene end was trimmed by 6 bases and the J gene end by 4 bases; junction bases not matched to a gene: 5. The CDR3 sequence: CASRITGATGELFF. For the CDR3, the DNA is TGTGCCAGCAGGATCACAGGGGCCACCGGGGAGCTGTTTTTT.

This clonotype has more than one count but fewer than ten. V and J are TRBV19 and TRBJ1-5, with 8 bases matching TRBD1. In germline, CDR1 is LNHDA, CDR2 SQIVND (reference sequence). The length of the CDR3 is 15 residues. Trimming at V came to 5 bases and at J to 2 bases, leaving 5 bases not matched to a gene. The CDR3 DNA is TGTGCCAGTAGTGGGACAGGAGGTCGCAATCAGCCCCAGCATTTT. This gives the protein CASSGTGGRNQPQHF.

This clonotype showed up just a few times. The V gene is TRBV7-8, the J gene TRBJ2-1; TRBD1 matches at 9 bases. Germline V lookup: CDR1 SGHVS, CDR2 FQNEAQ. CDR3 length: 15 residues. With V trimmed by 6 bases and J by 3 bases, 6 bases remained unmatched. The DNA for the CDR3 is TGTGCCAGCAGTCCCGGGACAGGGCTCTACAATGAGCAGTTCTTC. It specifies CASSPGTGLYNEQFF.

This clonotype was counted at least ten times. The chain links TRBV29-1 to TRBJ2-7, with a possible D match to TRBD1 (5 bases). The germline V gene encodes CDR1 SQVTM and CDR2 ANQGSEA. Trimming left V 6 bases short and J 1 base short, with 7 bases between. CDR3 length equals 11 residues. CDR3 protein: CSVGDSYEQYF. CDR3 DNA sequence: TGCAGCGTAGGGGATTCCTACGAGCAGTACTTC.

In this sample, this clonotype turned up a few times. The CDR3 region has the DNA TGTGCCAGCAGCTTGGCAGGGAGGGACACTGAAGCTTTCTTT. Translation gives CASSLAGRDTEAFF. The chain couples TRBV5-4 to TRBJ1-1; weak D call: TRBD1 (5 bases). Trimming left V 0 bases short and J 3 bases short, with 9 bases between. Germline assignment: CDR1 SGHNT and CDR2 YYREEE (reference sequence). The CDR3 has 14 amino acids.

The table lists this clonotype with a few counts. V usage is TRBV29-1 and J usage is TRBJ2-3; D gene unclear. The V end lost 4 bases, the J end lost 2 bases, and 7 bases lay between the germline ends. This CDR3 is built from 12 residues. Germline V gene sequence: CDR1 SQVTM, CDR2 ANQGSEA. Here the CDR3 DNA reads TGCAGCGTTGTCGAGGCCACAGATACGCAGTATTTT. Protein sequence: CSVVEATDTQYF.

This clonotype was seen a few times. This chain connects TRBV20-1 to TRBJ1-5, with no clear D. CDR1 DFQATT and CDR2 SNEGSKA come from the germline V gene (reference sequence). The V and J ends lost 3 bases and 1 base respectively, with 7 bases between them. This CDR3 has 13 amino acids. CDR3 DNA: TGCAGTGCTAGTCCGCAAAGCAATCAGCCCCAGCATTTT. Its translation: CSASPQSNQPQHF.

The rearrangement links TRBV7-6 to TRBJ2-5; no clear D gene. The CDR3 covers 15 residues. Trimming removed 0 bases from V and 3 bases from J, with 11 bases in between. Per germline, CDR1 SGHVS and CDR2 FNYEAQ. DNA of the CDR3: TGTGCCAGCAGCTTAGCGACCCCCGGAGAAGAGACCCAGTACTTC. It translates to CASSLATPGEETQYF.

This clonotype appeared a few times. The chain uses TRBV4-1 and TRBJ2-1; TRBD2 might be the D (5 bases). Trimming stripped 1 base from V and 5 bases from J, with 15 bases between. The V gene's germline CDR1 is MGHRA and CDR2 YSYEKL. This CDR3 contains 16 residues. The CDR3 region is CASSQGPGLSNNEQFF. The CDR3 DNA reads as TGCGCCAGCAGCCAAGGCCCCGGACTTAGCAACAATGAGCAGTTCTTC.

This clonotype showed up just a few times. The chain recombines TRBV28 with TRBJ2-7; tentative D call: TRBD1 (6 bases). Germline loops: CDR1 MDHEN, CDR2 SYDVKM. CDR3 size: 14 residues. V was clipped by 7 bases and J by 0 bases, with 13 bases between them. The CDR3 DNA reads TGTGCCAGCACTCTGGGGGACAACTCCTACGAGCAGTACTTC. This sequence encodes CASTLGDNSYEQYF.

The rearrangement uses TRBV14 and TRBJ2-7; 8 nucleotides line up with TRBD2. Germline V lookup: CDR1 SGHDN, CDR2 FVKESK. The CDR3 runs 14 residues. Trimming took 3 bases from V and 3 from J; bases not matched to a gene: 4. The CDR3 DNA follows: TGTGCCAGCAGCCAGCTCGGGGGGGGCTACGAGCAGTACTTC. It yields the protein CASSQLGGGYEQYF.

Many counts were recorded for this clonotype. The V call is TRBV7-8, the J call TRBJ2-4, with a tentative D call TRBD1 (5 bases). V was trimmed by 1 base and J by 4 bases, leaving 5 bases between them. Per the germline V gene, CDR1 is SGHVS and CDR2 is FQNEAQ. The CDR3 is 13 residues long. The CDR3 spells CASSLGQKNIQYF. The CDR3 DNA is TGTGCCAGCAGCTTAGGACAGAAAAACATTCAGTACTTC. Full variable domain (missing parts from reference TRBV7-8 and TRBJ2-4): GAGVSQSPRYKVAKRGQDVALRCDPISGHVSLFWYQQALGQGPEFLTYFQNEAQLDKSGLPSDRFFAERPEGSVSTLKIQRTQQEDSAVYLCASSLGQKNIQYFGAGTRLSVL.